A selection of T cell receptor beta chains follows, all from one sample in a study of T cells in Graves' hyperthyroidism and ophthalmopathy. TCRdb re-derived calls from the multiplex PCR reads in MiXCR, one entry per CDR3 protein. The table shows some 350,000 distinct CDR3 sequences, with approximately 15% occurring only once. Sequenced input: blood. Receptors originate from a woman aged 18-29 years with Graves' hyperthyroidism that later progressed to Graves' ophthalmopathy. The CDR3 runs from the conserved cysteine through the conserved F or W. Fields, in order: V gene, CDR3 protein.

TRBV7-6	CASSLELAGGTESYEQYF
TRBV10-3	CAISEWGNTEAFF
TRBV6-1	CASKTRGAEKLFF
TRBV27	CASSLSRGGYYGYTF
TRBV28	CASSLEGNEQFF
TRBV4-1	CASSQEGTGAGEQYF
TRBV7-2	CASSTKTGAHYGYTF
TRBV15	CATSRSLAGDLLGTDTQYF
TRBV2	CASLRDREVNEETQYF
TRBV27	CASSSAWYNEQFF
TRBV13	CASSTGTSGHYEQYF
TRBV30	CASNRAGLGETQYF
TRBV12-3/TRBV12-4	CASSFIRQPQHF
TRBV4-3	CASSQEGGQSSTDTQYF
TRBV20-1	CSARDLTLSGNTIYF
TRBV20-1	CSARAHRGQETQYF
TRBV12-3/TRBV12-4	CASSLKSGVGETQYF
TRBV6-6	CASSYFEKDYTEAFF
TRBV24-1	CATSDSAGTSSYEQYF
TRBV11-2	CASSQVTYEQYF
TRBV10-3	CAIARAEEGVEQYF
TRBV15	CATSWYGGGYTF
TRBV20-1	CSALGTSGRAGHYNEQFF
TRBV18	CASSPRRPPGELFF
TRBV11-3	CASSLDLGRDTQYF
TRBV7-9	CASSLVAGVGGVYEQFF
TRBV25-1	CASRDTGSLQGYTF
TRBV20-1	CSAPGAGPRFDEQYF
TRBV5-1	CASIKLAGGPGEQFF
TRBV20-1	CSASGAGAYEQYF
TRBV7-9	CASSLWQGDSPLHF
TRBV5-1	CASSFRYMNTEAFF
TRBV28	CASSLPLYTSTDTQYF
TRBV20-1	CSARTAREPQEQYF
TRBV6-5	CASSYSGGTSGYEQYF
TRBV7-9	CASSLVVSSPGIQETQYF
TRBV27	CASSPRGQPQHF
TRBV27	CASSLGSWSYTYEQYF
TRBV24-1	CATSDSLAGGSYNEQFF
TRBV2	CASSESAGGSETQYF
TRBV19	CASSGSGVGNQPQHF
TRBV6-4	CASSYDGTSGRGGGEQFF
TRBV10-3	CAISESPSSIMETQYF
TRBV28	CASGGGEGRGGYTF
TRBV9	CASSVGSGRSYNEQFF
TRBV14	CASSPLTGTGGRDEQFF
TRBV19	CASSIIAFETEQYF
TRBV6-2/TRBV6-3	CASSYSRRDQFF
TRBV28	CASSQDRKRNTIYF
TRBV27	CASSHGQGQPQHF
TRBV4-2	CASSPDHGPYEQYF
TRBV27	CASSTGTGPYSNQPQHF
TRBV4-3	CASSQGSISPLHF
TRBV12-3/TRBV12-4	CASSLAGRRTDTQYF
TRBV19	CASTRHGQETQYF
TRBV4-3	CASSQDPTGRQYF
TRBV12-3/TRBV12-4	CASSLTVMNTEAFF
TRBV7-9	CASSLLSVVPNEQYF
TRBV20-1	CSAASLAGVDEQFF